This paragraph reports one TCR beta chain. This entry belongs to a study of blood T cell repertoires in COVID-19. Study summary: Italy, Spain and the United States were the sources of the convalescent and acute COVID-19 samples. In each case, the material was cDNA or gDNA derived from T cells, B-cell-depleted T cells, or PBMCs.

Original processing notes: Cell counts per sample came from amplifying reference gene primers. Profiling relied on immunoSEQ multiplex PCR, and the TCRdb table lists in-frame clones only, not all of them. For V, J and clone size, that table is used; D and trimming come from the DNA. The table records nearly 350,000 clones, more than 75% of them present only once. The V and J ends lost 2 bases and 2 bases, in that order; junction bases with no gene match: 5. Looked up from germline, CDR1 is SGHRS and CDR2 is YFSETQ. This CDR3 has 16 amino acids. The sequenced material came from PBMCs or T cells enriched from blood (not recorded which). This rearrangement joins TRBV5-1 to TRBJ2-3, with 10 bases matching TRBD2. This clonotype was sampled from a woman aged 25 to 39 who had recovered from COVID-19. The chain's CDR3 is CASSFTAGGPTDTQYF. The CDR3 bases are TGCGCCAGCAGCTTCACAGCGGGGGGGCCCACAGATACGCAGTATTTT.